The clone carrying this T cell receptor beta chain was seen repeatedly, ten times or more. The antigen remains undetermined. This entry belongs to a study of identical twins. The study, taken as a whole, reports: There was more out-of-frame TCR alpha sharing in monozygotic twins than models estimated.

A single record per CDR3 protein comes from TCRdb applying MiXCR to the 5' RACE reads. The sample has about 240,000 distinct CDR3 sequences, around 7.6% seen once. The CDR3 extends over 14 amino acids. Trimming removed 1 base from V and 3 bases from J; junction bases left unmatched: 3. Germline V gene sequence: CDR1 MGHRA, CDR2 YSYEKL. The same sample was also used in a study of yellow fever vaccine responses in identical twins.

The sample comprised CD8+ T cells sorted from blood. The sequence derives from a woman aged 18 to 35 in good health. The chain has TRBV4-1 and TRBJ2-7; 7 bases align to TRBD2. The CDR3 spells CASSQGLAVYEQYF. DNA for the CDR3: TGCGCCAGCAGCCAAGGGCTAGCGGTCTACGAGCAGTACTTC.